This is a list of T cell receptor beta chains from one sample in a study of low-dose radiotherapy and immunotherapy resistance in tumors. MiXCR, run by TCRdb on the reads, gives a single entry per CDR3 protein. The data contain 80,000 to 90,000 distinct CDR3 sequences, roughly a sixth of them singletons. The sequencing here drew on PBMCs, taken before treatment. Receptor source: a male donor with prostate cancer. The CDR3 runs from the conserved cysteine through the conserved F or W. A D gene is named only where the DNA matches it firmly. Some rows have no size entry. The others give once, few or many, or a class for an expanded clone.

V: TRBV2
D: TRBD1
size: many
J: TRBJ2-5
CDR3: CARGGQGAETQYF
DNA: TGTGCCAGGGGGGGACAGGGGGCAGAGACCCAGTACTTC

V: TRBV20-1
D: .
size: .
J: TRBJ1-3
CDR3: CSASEGSGNTIYF
DNA: TGCAGTGCTAGCGAAGGGAGTGGAAACACCATATATTTT

V: TRBV20-1
D: TRBD2
size: many
J: TRBJ2-1
CDR3: CSALLAGGHYNEQFF
DNA: TGCAGTGCTCTTCTAGCGGGGGGGCACTACAATGAGCAGTTCTTC

V: TRBV9
D: .
size: many
J: TRBJ2-3
CDR3: CASSVGVASPAGDTQYF
DNA: TGTGCCAGCAGCGTAGGGGTGGCTAGCCCCGCAGGGGATACGCAGTATTTT

V: TRBV10-1
D: TRBD2
size: .
J: TRBJ2-7
CDR3: CASSDSGGSRTYEQYF
DNA: TGCGCCAGCAGTGATTCGGGCGGGAGCCGAACCTACGAGCAGTACTTC

V: TRBV20-1
D: .
size: many
J: TRBJ2-7
CDR3: CSARGQTDRYEQYF
DNA: TGCAGTGCTAGAGGGCAGACAGACCGCTACGAGCAGTACTTC

V: TRBV7-9
D: .
size: many
J: TRBJ1-5
CDR3: CASSLSGSFLQPQHF
DNA: TGTGCCAGCAGCTTATCGGGCAGCTTCCTTCAGCCCCAGCATTTT

V: TRBV7-9
D: .
size: many
J: TRBJ1-2
CDR3: CASSFGGERNYGYTF
DNA: TGTGCCAGCAGCTTTGGGGGGGAGAGGAACTATGGCTACACCTTC

V: TRBV27
D: TRBD1
size: many
J: TRBJ1-5
CDR3: CASSLMGYQGGGNQPQHF
DNA: TGTGCCAGCAGTTTAATGGGGTACCAGGGGGGTGGCAATCAGCCCCAGCATTTT

V: TRBV5-5
D: .
size: many
J: TRBJ2-6
CDR3: CASSVGPTSGANVLTF
DNA: TGTGCCAGCAGCGTAGGACCGACATCTGGGGCCAACGTCCTGACTTTC

V: TRBV6-2/TRBV6-3
D: .
size: many
J: TRBJ2-7
CDR3: CASSLGAYYEQYF
DNA: TGTGCCAGCAGCCTTGGCGCATACTACGAGCAGTACTTC

V: TRBV7-2
D: TRBD2
size: many
J: TRBJ2-5
CDR3: CASSSGRYASGDQETQYF
DNA: TGTGCCAGCAGCTCGGGGCGTTATGCTAGCGGAGACCAAGAGACCCAGTACTTC

V: TRBV6-6
D: TRBD1
size: many
J: TRBJ2-7
CDR3: CASSPRPTGEKYEQYF
DNA: TGTGCCAGCAGCCCCCGTCCGACAGGGGAGAAATACGAGCAGTACTTC

V: TRBV19
D: .
size: .
J: TRBJ2-4
CDR3: CASTQRTGGNQYF
DNA: TGTGCCAGTACCCAACGAACGGGGGGCAATCAGTACTTC

V: TRBV19
D: .
size: .
J: TRBJ2-3
CDR3: CASSIDPQLDTQYF
DNA: TGTGCCAGTAGTATAGACCCGCAGCTAGATACGCAGTATTTT

V: TRBV7-2
D: .
size: .
J: TRBJ1-1
CDR3: CASSARSTEAFF
DNA: TGTGCCAGCAGCGCCCGATCCACTGAAGCTTTCTTT

V: TRBV3-1
D: .
size: .
J: TRBJ1-1
CDR3: CASSQDRVRRGWSTEAFF
DNA: TGTGCCAGCAGCCAAGATCGGGTTCGGAGGGGTTGGAGCACTGAAGCTTTCTTT

V: TRBV5-4
D: TRBD2
size: many
J: TRBJ2-1
CDR3: CASSFRTSGDDNEQFF
DNA: TGTGCCAGCAGCTTCCGTACTAGCGGGGACGACAATGAGCAGTTCTTC

V: TRBV27
D: TRBD1
size: .
J: TRBJ2-5
CDR3: CASGETGAEETQYF
DNA: TGTGCCAGCGGAGAGACAGGGGCGGAGGAGACCCAGTACTTC